The clone carrying this T cell receptor (beta chain) was counted once. The data belong to a study of neoadjuvant nivolumab and ipilimumab in lung cancer. Trimming cost V 5 bases and J 0 bases, with 14 bases left between them. CDR1 and CDR2 from the germline V gene are SGHRS and YFSETQ. The CDR3 covers 15 residues. Sequencing used immunoSEQ multiplex PCR; TCRdb keeps in-frame clones, though not all of them. Among 39,000 or so clones listed, roughly 89% were seen once. The sequenced sample was peripheral blood, obtained before neoadjuvant nivolumab, alone or with ipilimumab. The TCR sequence derives from an adult with non-small cell lung cancer. The chain carries TRBV5-1 and TRBJ1-1, with a possible D match to TRBD1 (6 bases). The CDR3 nucleotides are TGCGCCAGCAGATCTGACAGGCCTCTGAACACTGAAGCTTTCTTT. It specifies CASRSDRPLNTEAFF.